This T cell receptor (beta chain) was recovered during a study of Ad26.COV2.S vaccination and SARS-CoV-2 variants. Study findings and constraints: Analyses of TCR breadth and depth may have underestimated total T cell responses.

The data were produced by immunoSEQ multiplex PCR, yet TCRdb's version contains in-frame clones alone and is incomplete. Found here are about 350,000 clones, more than 85% of them singletons; the top ten hold roughly 5%. Of note for this clone: Its specificity is unknown.

CDR1 SGHRS and CDR2 YFSETQ come from the germline V gene. Trimming stripped 4 bases from V and 3 bases from J, with 11 bases between. There are 13 residues in the CDR3. Specified treatment: some 20 received Ad26.COV2.S at low or high dose, single or two shots; about 5 received placebo; per-sample allocation not given. Sampling was done on day 63 after the first vaccine or placebo injection. This chain connects TRBV5-1 to TRBJ2-7; the D gene is possibly TRBD1 (6 bases). Sequencing was performed on peripheral blood, taken in a trial of Ad26.COV2.S vaccine versus placebo. This clonotype originated in a person aged 18-65 years who received the Ad26.COV2.S COVID-19 vaccine or a placebo. DNA of the CDR3: TGCGCCAGCAGCACCGGGACAAGCTACGAGCAGTACTTC. It yields the protein CASSTGTSYEQYF.